What follows is one T cell receptor beta chain and its context. The record originates from a study of blood T cell repertoires in COVID-19. The CDR3 is 15 residues long. V lost 0 bases, J lost 7 bases, and 6 bases stayed unmatched. The germline CDR1 and CDR2 sequences are SEHNR and FQNEAQ (reference sequence). Sequencing used immunoSEQ multiplex PCR; TCRdb keeps in-frame clones, though not all of them. This sample has 170,000 or so clones, with approximately 86% found just once. The chain recombines TRBV7-9 with TRBJ2-3, with 8 bases matching TRBD1. Input material: peripheral blood. The TCR was taken from a man aged 35-49 years with active or convalescent COVID-19. In DNA form, the CDR3 reads TGTGCCAGCAGCTTAGCGGTGGGACAGGCGAATACGCAGTATTTT. Protein: CASSLAVGQANTQYF.